These 16 T cell receptor beta chains were sequenced from one sample in a study of blood T cell repertoires in COVID-19 (dated by TCRdb to 2018 to 2020). The library was made by the immunoSEQ multiplex PCR assay. Held by TCRdb, this immuneACCESS table contains in-frame sequences only and omits some clones. Under half of the omission traces to an unresolved V gene where checked; the cause of the rest is unknown. This sample gives approximately 390,000 clones in total; roughly 86% of them show up just once. The leading ten clones occupy approximately 2.5% of the sample. Input material: peripheral blood. These receptors were taken from a woman aged 55-75 years with COVID-19, enrolled during active disease.

The V and J genes are TRBV7-2 and TRBJ1-2, with unresolved D. V lost 1 base and J 2 bases, leaving 11 bases between the germline ends. CDR1 and CDR2 from the germline V gene are SGHTA and FQGNSA. The CDR3 runs 15 residues. The CDR3 nucleotides are TGTGCCAGCAGCTTAGTGGGCCAGGCCAACTATGGCTACACCTTC. This translates into CASSLVGQANYGYTF.

This clone was found once. This chain uses TRBV19 with TRBJ1-1; D gene unclear. Germline loops: CDR1 LNHDA, CDR2 SQIVND (reference sequence). This CDR3 is 11 amino acids long. The V end was cut by 7 bases, the J end by 3 bases, with 6 bases between. The chain's CDR3 is CASTRYTEAFF. The CDR3 bases are TGTGCCAGTACCCGGTACACTGAAGCTTTCTTT.

The CDR3 loop is CASSYGAGVTDTQYF. The CDR3 region has the DNA TGTGCCAGCAGCTATGGGGCGGGGGTGACAGATACGCAGTATTTT. V usage is TRBV9 and J usage is TRBJ2-3, with TRBD2 matching over 7 bases. V shed 4 bases, J shed 3 bases, and the junction held 8 bases outside the gene matches. Germline-derived CDR1 and CDR2 are SGDLS and YYNGEE. The CDR3 runs 15 residues.

This chain connects TRBV5-1 to TRBJ1-5; D may be TRBD1 (6 bases). This CDR3 region has 16 residues. CDR1 SGHRS and CDR2 YFSETQ come from the germline V gene. Trimming left V 4 bases short and J 1 base short, with 15 bases between. Here the CDR3 DNA reads TGCGCCAGCAGCCCTCGAGGGGGGGAGAGCAATCAGCCCCAGCATTTT. It is translated as CASSPRGGESNQPQHF.

The CDR3 DNA reads TGTGCCAGCAGCCCTCGGACAGGTTACTACGAGCAGTACTTC. Translation gives CASSPRTGYYEQYF. The chain has TRBV13 and TRBJ2-7; TRBD1 aligns across 7 bases. Germline CDR1 and CDR2: PRHDT and FYEKMQ (reference sequence). Losses at the gene ends were 5 bases for V and 3 bases for J; bases not matched to a gene: 7. The CDR3 spans 14 residues. Using reference TRBV13 and TRBJ2-7 for the parts outside the CDR3, the full variable domain is AAGVIQSPRHLIKEKRETATLKCYPIPRHDTVYWYQQGPGQDPQFLISFYEKMQSDKGSIPDRFSAQQFSDYHSELNMSSLELGDSALYFCASSPRTGYYEQYFGPGTRLTVT.

The chain links TRBV9 to TRBJ2-3; 11 bases match TRBD2. The J segment lost 5 bases and the V segment lost 3 bases, leaving 5 bases of the junction unmatched. The CDR3 is made up of 15 amino acids. Germline loops: CDR1 SGDLS, CDR2 YYNGEE. DNA for the CDR3: TGTGCCAGCAGCGATAGCGGGGGGGCCATAGATACGCAGTATTTT. It codes for CASSDSGGAIDTQYF.

The chain uses TRBV5-1 and TRBJ2-2; D possibly corresponds to TRBD1 (5 bases). This CDR3 region has 14 residues. Per germline, CDR1 SGHRS and CDR2 YFSETQ. V was trimmed by 4 bases and J by 3 bases, leaving 10 bases between them. CDR3 in amino acids: CASSPARDTGELFF. The CDR3 bases are TGCGCCAGCAGCCCGGCCAGGGACACCGGGGAGCTGTTTTTT.

The sample holds one count of this clone. This chain links TRBV4-1 with TRBJ2-7; weak D call: TRBD1 (5 bases). This CDR3 spans 13 amino acids. Germline V gene data show CDR1 as MGHRA and CDR2 as YSYEKL. V was pared by 6 bases and J by 5 bases, with 14 bases between. The CDR3 sequence: CASSRKGIHEQYF. The CDR3 DNA reads TGCGCCAGCAGTCGTAAGGGGATCCACGAGCAGTACTTC.

The chain links TRBV4-1 to TRBJ2-5; tentative D call: TRBD2 (6 bases). The CDR3 covers 15 residues. V shed 3 bases and J shed 0 bases, with 11 bases lying between them. CDR1 and CDR2 (germline): MGHRA, YSYEKL. CDR3 protein: CASSHGGLNQETQYF. Written as DNA, the CDR3 is TGCGCCAGCAGCCATGGGGGACTCAACCAAGAGACCCAGTACTTC.

This chain links TRBV6-5 with TRBJ1-1; D is perhaps TRBD1 (6 bases). Trimming removed 7 bases at V and 5 bases at J, with 20 bases between. The CDR3 extends over 15 amino acids. CDR1 MNHEY and CDR2 SVGAGI come from the germline V gene. This CDR3 is CASNRFQGRGTEAFF. The CDR3 coding sequence is TGTGCCAGCAACCGGTTCCAGGGGCGAGGAACTGAAGCTTTCTTT.

The chain has TRBV5-1 and TRBJ2-2; D remains unclear. CDR3 size: 13 residues. The V end was cut by 1 base, the J end by 6 bases, with 7 bases between. Germline CDR1 SGHRS, CDR2 YFSETQ. CDR3 nucleotide sequence: TGCGCCAGCAGCTTGTCCCGGGCCGGGGAGCTGTTTTTT. This gives the protein CASSLSRAGELFF.

The chain links TRBV11-2 to TRBJ2-7; TRBD1 matches at 7 bases. The V segment lost 4 bases and the J segment 6 bases; nucleotides outside the gene matches: 3. CDR3 length: 12 amino acids. Germline V gene data show CDR1 as SGHAT and CDR2 as FQNNGV. The CDR3 coding sequence is TGTGCCAGCAGCTCGTCAGGGGGCGAGCAGTACTTC. The encoded protein is CASSSSGGEQYF.

The chain has TRBV19 and TRBJ2-4; TRBD2 aligns across 10 bases. The V gene's germline CDR1 is LNHDA and CDR2 SQIVND (reference sequence). The V and J ends lost 0 bases and 0 bases, in that order; junction bases with no gene match: 11. There are 20 residues in the CDR3. CDR3 sequence reads: CASSIDLSGGAKLAKNIQYF. The CDR3 nucleotides are TGTGCCAGTAGTATAGACCTAAGCGGGGGGGCGAAATTAGCCAAAAACATTCAGTACTTC.

The chain uses TRBV18 and TRBJ2-1, with 7 bases aligning to TRBD1. Trimming took 4 bases from V and 5 from J; bases not matched to a gene: 8. CDR3 length: 15 amino acids. Looked up from germline, CDR1 is KGHSH and CDR2 is LQKENI. This CDR3 is CASSLGTGAHNEQFF. In DNA, the CDR3 is TGTGCCAGCTCACTGGGCACAGGGGCCCACAATGAGCAGTTCTTC.

This chain connects TRBV19 to TRBJ1-3; D might be TRBD1 (5 bases). V lost 4 bases and J 0 bases, leaving 10 bases between the germline ends. Germline V lookup: CDR1 LNHDA, CDR2 SQIVND (reference sequence). The CDR3 consists of 15 residues. As DNA, the CDR3 is TGTGCCAGTAGTACGACAGCTTACTCTGGAAACACCATATATTTT. It specifies CASSTTAYSGNTIYF.

The chain uses TRBV18 and TRBJ2-5, with a possible D match to TRBD1 (6 bases). V dropped 6 bases and J dropped 5 bases, with 25 bases sitting between them. CDR3 length: 17 amino acids. The germline V gene has CDR1 KGHSH and CDR2 LQKENI. CDR3 in DNA: TGTGCCAGCTCGGAGCGGCAGGGACATCCTAGGGGGGAGACCCAGTACTTC. Amino acids: CASSERQGHPRGETQYF.